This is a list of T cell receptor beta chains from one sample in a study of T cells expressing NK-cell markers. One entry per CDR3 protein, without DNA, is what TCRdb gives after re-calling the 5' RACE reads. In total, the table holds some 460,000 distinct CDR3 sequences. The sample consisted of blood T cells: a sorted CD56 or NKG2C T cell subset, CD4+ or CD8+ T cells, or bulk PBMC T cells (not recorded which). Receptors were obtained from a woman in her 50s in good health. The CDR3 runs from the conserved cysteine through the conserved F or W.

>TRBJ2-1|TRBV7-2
CASSLAGTGTYNEQFF
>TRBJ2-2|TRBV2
CASRGLVAANTGELFF
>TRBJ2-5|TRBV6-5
CASSPRRASWETQYF
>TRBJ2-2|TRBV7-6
CASSLMFGAGLWGKNTGELFF
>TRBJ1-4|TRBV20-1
CSARDGGKLFF
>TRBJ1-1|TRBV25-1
CASSEFGEFGTEAFF
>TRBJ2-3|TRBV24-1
CATSDNPSGRDTDTQYF
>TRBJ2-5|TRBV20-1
CSASIVATRGETQYF
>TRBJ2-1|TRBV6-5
CASSYGGGWTAGGNNEQFF
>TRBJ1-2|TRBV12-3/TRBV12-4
CASSFGQNYGYTF
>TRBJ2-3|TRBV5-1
CASSPGPENTQYF
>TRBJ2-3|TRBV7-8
CASTTPPGVTQYF
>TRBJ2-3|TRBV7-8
CASSGRFLDTQYF
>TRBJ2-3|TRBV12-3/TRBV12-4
CAVGTWDTQYF
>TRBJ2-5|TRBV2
CASRGLVRQETQYF
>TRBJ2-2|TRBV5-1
CASSINPGLAGTGELFF
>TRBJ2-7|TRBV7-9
CASSGEDRGRREQYF
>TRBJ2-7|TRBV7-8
CASSLIRSGEQYF
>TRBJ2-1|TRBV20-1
CSASGSPGSSYNEQFF
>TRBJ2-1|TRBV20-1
CSAKLAGARGQQFF
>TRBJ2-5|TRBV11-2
CASSLAEGNRGKTQYF
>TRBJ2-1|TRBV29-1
CSVEGASFIGDEQFF